The next 29 T cell receptor beta chains were all read from a single sample in a study of control samples from healthy donors and cancer patients. Assay: immunoSEQ multiplex PCR; the TCRdb copy retains only in-frame clones and omits some. In the table there are 90,000 or so clones, more than 85% of which are singletons. The sequencing sample was made of blood. The receptors were sampled from a woman in her 50s in good health.

The V call is TRBV5-1, the J call TRBJ2-5; 10 bases are shared with TRBD2. Germline V gene lookup returns CDR1 SGHRS and CDR2 YFSETQ. The CDR3 totals 14 residues. J was trimmed by 3 bases and V by 4 bases; bases with no gene match: 3. CDR3 sequence reads: CASSASGGEETQYF. For the CDR3, the DNA is TGCGCCAGCAGCGCTAGCGGGGGAGAAGAGACCCAGTACTTC.

The V and J genes are TRBV7-2 and TRBJ2-1, with D possibly TRBD2 on 6 matching bases. The germline gives CDR1 SGHTA, CDR2 FQGNSA. Between the trimmed V and J ends, which lost 1 base and 1 base, there was a span of 11 bases. This CDR3 has 16 residues. This chain's CDR3 is CASSLVGGGSYNEQFF. CDR3 DNA: TGTGCCAGCAGCTTAGTCGGGGGAGGATCCTACAATGAGCAGTTCTTC. The whole variable domain, filled in from reference TRBV7-2 and TRBJ2-1, reads GAGVSQSPSNKVTEKGKDVELRCDPISGHTALYWYRQSLGQGLEFLIYFQGNSAPDKSGLPSDRFSAERTGGSVSTLTIQRTQQEDSAVYLCASSLVGGGSYNEQFFGPGTRLTVL.

This chain connects TRBV6-1 to TRBJ2-5; a possible D gene is TRBD2 (6 bases). The CDR3 extends over 13 amino acids. In germline, CDR1 is MNHNS, CDR2 SASEGT. V shed 3 bases and J shed 5 bases, with 10 bases lying between them. CDR3 in amino acids: CASSDSGVETQYF. In DNA, the CDR3 is TGTGCCAGCAGTGATAGCGGTGTCGAGACCCAGTACTTC.

The chain couples TRBV3-1 (or the pseudogene TRBV3-2) to TRBJ2-2; 10 nucleotides match TRBD2. This CDR3 region has 17 residues. V gave up 0 bases and J gave up 6 bases; unmatched junction bases: 7. The germline CDR1 and CDR2 sequences are LGHDT and YNNKEL (reference sequence). The CDR3: CASSQDFLAGVAGELFF. The CDR3 DNA sequence: TGTGCCAGCAGCCAAGATTTCCTAGCGGGAGTGGCCGGGGAGCTGTTTTTT.

V and J are TRBV27 and TRBJ2-1, with D tentatively TRBD2 (5 bases). V was clipped by 1 base and J by 0 bases, with 7 bases between them. This CDR3 region has 15 residues. Per germline, CDR1 MNHEY and CDR2 SMNVEV (reference sequence). The CDR3 loop is CASSLWGDSYNEQFF. In nucleotides, the CDR3 is TGTGCCAGCAGTTTATGGGGAGACTCCTACAATGAGCAGTTCTTC.

The chain has TRBV10-3 and TRBJ2-3; D might be TRBD2 (6 bases). The CDR3 runs to 16 residues. Trimming pared 3 bases from V and 2 bases from J, leaving 15 bases between. Looked up from germline, CDR1 is ENHRY and CDR2 is SYGVKD. DNA for the CDR3: TGTGCCATCAGTGAAGGGTTAGCGGTAGACACAGATACGCAGTATTTT. As protein: CAISEGLAVDTDTQYF.

The rearrangement joins TRBV4-2 to TRBJ2-3, with D perhaps matching TRBD1 (5 bases). In germline, CDR1 is LGHNA, CDR2 YNFKEQ. There are 15 residues in the CDR3. Trimming took 0 bases from V and 12 from J, leaving 19 bases between them. CDR3: CASSQEGLLGGNQYF. The CDR3 DNA reads TGTGCCAGCAGCCAAGAGGGGCTATTGGGTGGGAACCAGTATTTT.

The chain employs TRBV19 and TRBJ1-5; 8 bases map to TRBD1. The CDR3 loop spans 15 amino acids. After removal of 8 bases from V and 1 base from J, the junction contained 7 bases not matched to a gene. Germline-derived CDR1 and CDR2 are LNHDA and SQIVND (reference sequence). This CDR3 reads CASASTGVSNQPQHF. DNA for the CDR3: TGTGCCAGTGCCTCGACAGGGGTAAGCAATCAGCCCCAGCATTTT.

This clone showed up just once. The chain has TRBV19 and TRBJ1-5; TRBD1 agrees at 8 bases. Trimming removed 2 bases from V and 4 bases from J; junction bases left unmatched: 19. Germline loops: CDR1 LNHDA, CDR2 SQIVND (reference sequence). The CDR3 sequence is 20 residues long. The CDR3, as DNA: TGTGCCAGTAGTATATCAACGTGGGTCACCACAGGGGGTTCAAATCAGCCCCAGCATTTT. Its protein product is CASSISTWVTTGGSNQPQHF.

This sequence joins TRBV5-1 and TRBJ1-4, with D uncertain. Trimming removed 0 bases from V and 10 bases from J, with 16 bases in between. Germline V gives CDR1 SGHRS, CDR2 YFSETQ. The CDR3 runs 15 residues. CDR3 in amino acids: CASSLDSLFSRKLFF. The CDR3 DNA reads as TGCGCCAGCAGCTTGGATTCTCTATTTAGTAGAAAACTGTTTTTT. Looking up the rest from reference TRBV5-1 and TRBJ1-4 gives the full variable domain: KAGVTQTPRYLIKTRGQQVTLSCSPISGHRSVSWYQQTPGQGLQFLFEYFSETQRNKGNFPGRFSGRQFSNSRSEMNVSTLELGDSALYLCASSLDSLFSRKLFFGSGTQLSVL.

The chain recombines TRBV19 with TRBJ1-6, with D perhaps TRBD1 (5 bases). Germline V CDR1 and CDR2: LNHDA, SQIVND (reference sequence). The CDR3 is 14 residues long. V lost 5 bases and J 7 bases, leaving 12 bases between the germline ends. CDR3 DNA: TGTGCCAGTAGTGGTGTCCAGGGAAATTCACCCCTCCACTTT. This codes for CASSGVQGNSPLHF. The full variable domain, completed using reference TRBV19 and TRBJ1-6, is DGGITQSPKYLFRKEGQNVTLSCEQNLNHDAMYWYRQDPGQGLRLIYYSQIVNDFQKGDIAEGYSVSREKKESFPLTVTSAQKNPTAFYLCASSGVQGNSPLHFGNGTRLTVT.

This chain links TRBV5-4 with TRBJ2-2; TRBD2 matches at 9 bases. V was pared by 4 bases and J by 6 bases, with 10 bases of the junction left unmatched. The CDR3 covers 16 residues. Germline V CDR1 and CDR2: SGHNT, YYREEE (reference sequence). CDR3 bases: TGTGCCAGCAGCGACAGGCGGGAGGGCCGAGCCGGGGAGCTGTTTTTT. Its translation is CASSDRREGRAGELFF.

The rearrangement joins TRBV6-6 to TRBJ2-3, with TRBD2 as a possible D gene (5 bases). Germline CDR1 MNHNY, CDR2 SVGAGI (reference sequence). The CDR3 runs 14 residues. V was shortened by 2 bases and J by 3 bases, with 9 bases between the two germline ends. This CDR3 reads CASSYQAETDTQYF. The CDR3 bases are TGTGCCAGCAGTTACCAAGCGGAAACAGATACGCAGTATTTT.

This clone was detected once. The chain has TRBV11-3 and TRBJ2-1; D call uncertain. CDR1 and CDR2 from the germline V gene are SGHNT and YENEEA. The CDR3 is 13 amino acids. The V end was cut by 5 bases, the J end by 3 bases, with 8 bases between. DNA for the CDR3: TGTGCCAGCAGCCCTCTTAACTACAATGAGCAGTTCTTC. This translates into CASSPLNYNEQFF.

The count of this clone is one. In DNA, the CDR3 is TGTGCCATCAGTGAAGGGACTCTCAATGAGCAGTTCTTC. The encoded protein is CAISEGTLNEQFF. The chain is built from TRBV10-3 and TRBJ2-1; weak D call: TRBD2 (6 bases). The CDR3 loop spans 13 amino acids. CDR1 and CDR2 from the germline V gene are ENHRY and SYGVKD. Trimming shortened V by 3 bases and J by 6 bases, and 9 bases separated the two germline ends.

This chain connects TRBV5-4 to TRBJ2-7; D assignment may be TRBD1 or TRBD2 (5 bases each). Germline V CDR1 and CDR2: SGHNT, YYREEE (reference sequence). The CDR3 length is 13 residues. V lost 0 bases and J lost 7, with 11 bases in between. The CDR3 loop reads CASSLGGTGEQYF. The CDR3 DNA sequence: TGTGCCAGCAGCTTGGGAGGGACGGGAGAGCAGTACTTC. The full variable domain, with the rest looked up from reference TRBV5-4 and TRBJ2-7, is ETGVTQSPTHLIKTRGQQVTLRCSSQSGHNTVSWYQQALGQGPQFIFQYYREEENGRGNFPPRFSGLQFPNYSSELNVNALELDDSALYLCASSLGGTGEQYFGPGTRLTVT.

Turning to this clone: The germline gene is not matched at one end of the junction; a read error may be the cause. The rearrangement links TRBV6-2 or TRBV6-3 to TRBJ2-3; 10 positions agree with TRBD2. The germline CDR1 and CDR2 sequences are MNHEY and SVGEGT. There are 18 residues in the CDR3. CDR3 DNA sequence: TGTGCCAGCAGTGACTCGAACAGCGGGAGGGCCTTCAAGGATACGCAGTATTTT. Translation: CASSDSNSGRAFKDTQYF.

The J gene is TRBJ1-6, the V gene TRBV6-1; D is perhaps TRBD1 (6 bases). The CDR3 loop spans 17 amino acids. The V end lost 4 bases, the J end lost 0 bases, and 13 bases lay between the germline ends. CDR1 and CDR2 from the germline V gene are MNHNS and SASEGT. The CDR3 region is CASSVDRSSSYNSPLHF. CDR3 DNA sequence: TGTGCCAGCAGTGTTGACAGGAGTAGCTCCTATAATTCACCCCTCCACTTT.

This clone was detected once. This chain uses TRBV5-6 with TRBJ2-1; D might be TRBD2 (7 bases). Per the germline V gene, CDR1 is SGHDT and CDR2 is YYEEEE. The length of the CDR3 is 16 residues. V was clipped by 4 bases and J by 2 bases, with 16 bases between them. DNA of the CDR3: TGTGCCAGCAGCGGACTAGGGGGAGCGGCCTACAATGAGCAGTTCTTC. Protein sequence: CASSGLGGAAYNEQFF.

This clone was detected a few times. V gene TRBV3-1 (or the pseudogene TRBV3-2) combines with J gene TRBJ2-7; TRBD1 matches 8 bases. Trimming took 2 bases from V and 1 from J; bases not matched to a gene: 4. Germline V CDR1 and CDR2: LGHDT, YNNKEL (reference sequence). The CDR3 sequence is 15 residues long. The chain's CDR3 is CASSQNRQGSYEQYF. CDR3 sequence (DNA): TGTGCCAGCAGCCAAAACAGACAGGGGTCCTACGAGCAGTACTTC.

The J gene is TRBJ2-3, the V gene TRBV19, with 8 bases lining up with TRBD2. Germline assignment: CDR1 LNHDA and CDR2 SQIVND (reference sequence). The CDR3 runs 16 residues. V lost 4 bases to trimming and J lost 0 bases; unmatched junction nucleotides: 6. The CDR3 sequence is CASSSGGRGSTDTQYF. For the CDR3, the DNA is TGTGCCAGTAGTAGCGGGGGGCGGGGGAGCACAGATACGCAGTATTTT.

The chain has TRBV2 and TRBJ1-5; D gene ambiguous. The V end lost 9 bases, the J end lost 2 bases, and 20 bases lay between the germline ends. The CDR3 is 16 residues long. Germline CDR1 is SNHLY and CDR2 is FYNNEI. CDR3 DNA: TGTGCCAGACTGCAGAGACTTGAGGGTTGCAATCAGCCCCAGCATTTT. Protein sequence: CARLQRLEGCNQPQHF. The full variable domain, completed using reference TRBV2 and TRBJ1-5, is EPEVTQTPSHQVTQMGQEVILRCVPISNHLYFYWYRQILGQKVEFLVSFYNNEISEKSEIFDDQFSVERPDGSNFTLKIRSTKLEDSAMYFCARLQRLEGCNQPQHFGDGTRLSIL.

The chain is built from TRBV9 and TRBJ1-1; 7 bases line up with TRBD1. Germline CDR1 reads SGDLS; CDR2 reads YYNGEE. The V gene end was trimmed by 0 bases and the J gene end by 5 bases; junction bases not matched to a gene: 4. The CDR3 totals 14 residues. The CDR3 sequence: CASSVGNRGTEAFF. DNA of the CDR3: TGTGCCAGCAGCGTAGGGAACAGGGGTACTGAAGCTTTCTTT.

Remarks on this clone: Because it lacks the conserved phenylalanine or tryptophan at the end, this CDR3 is likely a read error. The DNA is left out, because the CDR3 cannot be placed on it with certainty; the CDR3 is given as TCRdb lists it. The CDR3 is CASSLTSVLGTLFFL. J is TRBJ1-2 and V is TRBV11-3. The CDR3 is 15 amino acids in total, end residues counted. From germline, CDR1 is SGHNT and CDR2 YENEEA.

The V gene is TRBV29-1, the J gene TRBJ2-7; 7 bases line up with TRBD2. Germline V lookup: CDR1 SQVTM, CDR2 ANQGSEA. The CDR3 totals 12 residues. V lost 7 bases to trimming and J lost 7 bases; unmatched junction nucleotides: 10. In nucleotides, the CDR3 is TGCAGCGCCGGACTCGCCGGGGGGGAGCAGTACTTC. It specifies CSAGLAGGEQYF.

V gene TRBV19 combines with J gene TRBJ2-1; D tentatively reads TRBD1 or TRBD2 (5 bases each). V lost 3 bases to trimming and J lost 8 bases, with 17 bases between them. The CDR3 covers 15 residues. Germline loops: CDR1 LNHDA, CDR2 SQIVND (reference sequence). The CDR3 loop is CASSIPLAGTHEQFF. CDR3 nucleotide sequence: TGTGCCAGTAGTATCCCACTCGCCGGGACCCATGAGCAGTTCTTC.

The V and J genes are TRBV28 and TRBJ2-7; 8 bases line up with TRBD1. J lost 4 bases, V lost 6 bases, and 11 bases had no gene match. CDR1 and CDR2 (germline): MDHEN, SYDVKM. The CDR3 is 15 amino acids. The CDR3 spells CASRTGGRASYEQYF. CDR3 coding DNA: TGTGCCAGCAGAACAGGGGGTAGGGCTTCGTACGAGCAGTACTTC.

The chain carries TRBV15 and TRBJ2-1, with D perhaps TRBD1 (6 bases). Germline V gene sequence: CDR1 LNHNV, CDR2 YYDKDF (reference sequence). V was shortened by 4 bases and J by 11 bases, with 9 bases between the two germline ends. This CDR3 is 11 amino acids long. The CDR3 nucleotides read TGTGCCACCAGCACCAGGGGCCAGCAGTTCTTC. Protein product: CATSTRGQQFF.

V and J are TRBV9 and TRBJ2-7; D is possibly TRBD2 (6 bases). Germline V gene data show CDR1 as SGDLS and CDR2 as YYNGEE. The CDR3 loop spans 14 amino acids. Trimming left V 4 bases short and J 3 bases short, with 14 bases between. In DNA form, the CDR3 reads TGTGCCAGCAGCCCCCGGGACTCGGTCTACGAGCAGTACTTC. It specifies CASSPRDSVYEQYF.